This T cell receptor (beta chain) stems from a study of CD8 T cells in ankylosing spondylitis. Findings and caveats of the study: Disease-linked clones were CD8+ and relatively rare in peripheral blood. The clones that were linked to disease were reported to be significantly enriched in matched synovial fluid samples from ankylosing spondylitis patients. A subset of motif variants has previously been described in the synovial fluid and blood of reactive arthritis. What seemed typical of ankylosing spondylitis blood was a TCR beta motif built from roughly eight highly homologous variants.

5'-RACE, quantitative and with molecular barcodes, yielded the TCR beta libraries. Each CDR3 protein gets one entry after TCRdb re-called the 5' RACE reads with MiXCR. This sample carries a few hundred thousand distinct CDR3 sequences, roughly a sixth of them seen once, and the ten largest clones take over 0.9%. This clonotype showed up just a few times. The antigen remains unidentified. The sequenced sample was blood, either unsorted or a sorted T cell fraction (not recorded which). The TCR was taken from a male donor with ankylosing spondylitis.

CDR3 nucleotide sequence: TGCAGTGCTGAGAACCGGGACTCGGATTACAATGAGCAGTTCTTC. Amino acid sequence: CSAENRDSDYNEQFF. J is TRBJ2-1 and V is TRBV20-1, with D perhaps TRBD2 (6 bases). V gave up 5 bases and J gave up 4 bases, with 18 bases separating them. The CDR3 is 15 residues long. Germline V gives CDR1 DFQATT, CDR2 SNEGSKA (reference sequence).